This T cell receptor (beta chain) was obtained from a study of shared clonotypes between healthy human individuals. Study-level points and caveats: The rarefaction results pointed to incomplete sorted-subset sequencing despite large depth. The authors sampled blood alone, and tissue repertoires likely differ.

V dropped 6 bases and J dropped 10 bases, with 13 bases sitting between them. This CDR3 comprises 12 residues. Looked up from germline, CDR1 is MDHEN and CDR2 is SYDVKM. Turning to this clone: Its antigen is currently unknown.

TCRdb's table, derived via immunoSEQ multiplex PCR, lists solely in-frame clones and lacks some. The profile shows 2 million to 2.5 million clones, around 95% of them singletons. The receptor comes from a man between 18 and 35 years old in good health. Sequences were obtained from naive CD4+ T cells sorted from blood. Sample subset: CD45RA+ positively selected. The chain employs TRBV28 and TRBJ1-5, with D uncertain. CDR3 sequence (DNA): TGTGCCAGCAGAGTTTCACTAGAACCCCAGCATTTT. Its protein is CASRVSLEPQHF.